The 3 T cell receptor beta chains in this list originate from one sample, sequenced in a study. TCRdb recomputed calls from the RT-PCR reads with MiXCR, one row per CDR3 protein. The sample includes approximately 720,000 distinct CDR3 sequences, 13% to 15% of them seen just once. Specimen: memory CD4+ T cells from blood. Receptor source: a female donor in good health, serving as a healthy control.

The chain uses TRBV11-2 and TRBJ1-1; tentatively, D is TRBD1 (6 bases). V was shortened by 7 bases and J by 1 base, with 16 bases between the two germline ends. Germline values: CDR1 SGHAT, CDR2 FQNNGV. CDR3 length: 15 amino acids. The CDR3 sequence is CASTSAWTANTEAFF. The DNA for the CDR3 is TGTGCCAGCACCTCAGCATGGACAGCGAACACTGAAGCTTTCTTT.

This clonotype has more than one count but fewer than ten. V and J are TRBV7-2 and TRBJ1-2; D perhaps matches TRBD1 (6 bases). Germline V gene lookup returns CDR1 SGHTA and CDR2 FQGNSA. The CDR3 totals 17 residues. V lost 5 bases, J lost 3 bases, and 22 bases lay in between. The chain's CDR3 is CASSRQMRGAGDYGYTF. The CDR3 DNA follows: TGTGCCAGCAGCCGCCAAATGCGGGGGGCGGGGGACTATGGCTACACCTTC.

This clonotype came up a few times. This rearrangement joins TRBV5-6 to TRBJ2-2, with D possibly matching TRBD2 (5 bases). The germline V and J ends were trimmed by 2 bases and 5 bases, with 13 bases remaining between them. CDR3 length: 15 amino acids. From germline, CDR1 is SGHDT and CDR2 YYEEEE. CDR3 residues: CASSLGRSGTGELFF. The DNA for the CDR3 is TGTGCCAGCAGCTTAGGGCGGTCGGGGACCGGGGAGCTGTTTTTT.